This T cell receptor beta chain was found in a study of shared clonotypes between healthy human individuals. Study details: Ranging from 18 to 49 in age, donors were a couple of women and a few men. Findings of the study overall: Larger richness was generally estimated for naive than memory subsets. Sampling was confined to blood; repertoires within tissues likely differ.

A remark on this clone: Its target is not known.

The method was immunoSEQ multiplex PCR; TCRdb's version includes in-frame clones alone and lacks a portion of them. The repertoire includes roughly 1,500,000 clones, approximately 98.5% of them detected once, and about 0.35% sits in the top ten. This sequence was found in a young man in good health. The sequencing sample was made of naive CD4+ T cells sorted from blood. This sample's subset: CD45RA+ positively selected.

The CDR3 sequence is CASKTSGTGYNEQFF. As DNA, the CDR3 is TGTGCCAGCAAAACTAGCGGGACGGGCTACAATGAGCAGTTCTTC. This rearrangement joins TRBV7-2 to TRBJ2-1, with 10 bases matching TRBD2. This CDR3 contains 15 residues. The V segment lost 7 bases and the J segment 3 bases; nucleotides outside the gene matches: 6. CDR1 and CDR2 from the germline V gene are SGHTA and FQGNSA.